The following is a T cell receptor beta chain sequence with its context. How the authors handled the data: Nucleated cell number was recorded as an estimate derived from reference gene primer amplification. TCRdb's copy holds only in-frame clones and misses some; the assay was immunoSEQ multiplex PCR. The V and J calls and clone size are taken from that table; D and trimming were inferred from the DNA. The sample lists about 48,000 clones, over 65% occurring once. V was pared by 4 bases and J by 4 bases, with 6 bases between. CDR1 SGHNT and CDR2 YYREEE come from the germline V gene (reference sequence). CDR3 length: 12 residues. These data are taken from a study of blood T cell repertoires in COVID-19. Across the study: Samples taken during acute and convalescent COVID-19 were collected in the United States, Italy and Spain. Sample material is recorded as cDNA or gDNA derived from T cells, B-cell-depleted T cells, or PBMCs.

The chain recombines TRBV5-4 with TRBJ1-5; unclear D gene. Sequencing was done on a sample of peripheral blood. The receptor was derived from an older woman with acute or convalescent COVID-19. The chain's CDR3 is CASSLLNQPQHF. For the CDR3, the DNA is TGTGCCAGCAGCCTTTTAAATCAGCCCCAGCATTTT.